This passage covers 14 T cell receptor beta chains from one sample sequenced in a study of blood T cell repertoires in COVID-19. Clones were sequenced by immunoSEQ multiplex PCR, and TCRdb holds only the in-frame ones, with some missing. Of about 81,000 clones listed, roughly 78% are singletons. Material: peripheral blood. All receptors derive from a human donor in a cohort sampled during active COVID-19.

The V and J genes are TRBV20-1 and TRBJ2-1; D is perhaps TRBD1 (5 bases). Germline-derived CDR1 and CDR2 are DFQATT and SNEGSKA (reference sequence). The CDR3 covers 10 residues. CDR3 protein: CSGQDNEQFF. The CDR3 coding sequence is TGCAGCGGACAAGACAATGAGCAGTTCTTC.

J is TRBJ1-2 and V is TRBV9, with D perhaps TRBD1 (5 bases). The ends were cut back, 6 bases at V and 8 bases at J, with 26 bases in the middle. The CDR3 is made up of 16 amino acids. From germline, CDR1 is SGDLS and CDR2 YYNGEE. DNA for the CDR3: TGTGCCAGCACTCTAAGCGGGGGTGTAGGCCCAAAGGGCTACACCTTC. Its translation is CASTLSGGVGPKGYTF.

V is TRBV5-6 and J is TRBJ2-7; D possibly corresponds to TRBD1 (5 bases). Trimming cost V 4 bases and J 6 bases, with 23 bases left between them. The CDR3 runs to 16 residues. Germline lookup yields CDR1 SGHDT and CDR2 YYEEEE. DNA of the CDR3: TGTGCCAGCAGCCGACCCGCAGGGTGGTCCGTTGTCGAGCAGTACTTC. This codes for CASSRPAGWSVVEQYF. Together with reference TRBV5-6 and TRBJ2-7, the CDR3 gives the full variable domain: DAGVTQSPTHLIKTRGQQVTLRCSPKSGHDTVSWYQQALGQGPQFIFQYYEEEERQRGNFPDRFSGHQFPNYSSELNVNALLLGDSALYLCASSRPAGWSVVEQYFGPGTRLTVT.

The V and J genes are TRBV5-1 and TRBJ1-1; 8 bases are a match to TRBD1. This CDR3 is built from 14 residues. Germline values: CDR1 SGHRS, CDR2 YFSETQ. J was trimmed by 6 bases and V by 4 bases; bases with no gene match: 8. CDR3 residues: CASSTDRVAAEAFF. The CDR3 nucleotides read TGCGCCAGCAGCACGGACAGGGTTGCGGCTGAAGCTTTCTTT.

Here the CDR3 reads CASSPLRGPGSGNTIYF. The CDR3 DNA is TGTGCCAGCTCACCTTTGAGAGGCCCCGGGTCTGGAAACACCATATATTTT. V usage is TRBV18 and J usage is TRBJ1-3, with unresolved D. Germline loops: CDR1 KGHSH, CDR2 LQKENI. Trimming pared 3 bases from V and 1 base from J, leaving 16 bases between. The CDR3 totals 17 residues.

The chain employs TRBV5-1 and TRBJ1-5; 9 bases match TRBD1. The CDR3 runs 18 residues. Germline CDR1 SGHRS, CDR2 YFSETQ. Unmatched junction bases numbered 13, after V lost 4 bases and J lost 2 bases. The DNA for the CDR3 is TGCGCCAGCAGCCCCGGGACAGGGTGGGGATCCGGCAATCAGCCCCAGCATTTT. Translated, it gives CASSPGTGWGSGNQPQHF.

The rearrangement joins TRBV7-9 to TRBJ1-6, with TRBD1 identical over 10 bases. CDR3 length: 16 residues. Germline CDR1 SEHNR, CDR2 FQNEAQ (reference sequence). The V segment lost 5 bases and the J segment 8 bases; nucleotides outside the gene matches: 9. The chain's CDR3 is CASSPSSGTGDSPLHF. CDR3 sequence (DNA): TGTGCCAGCAGCCCATCTAGTGGGACAGGGGATTCACCCCTCCACTTT.

This clone was counted between two and nine times. The genes are TRBV19 and TRBJ2-3; 8 bases match TRBD2. Germline V CDR1 and CDR2: LNHDA, SQIVND (reference sequence). The CDR3 is 16 residues long. V trimming: 6 bases; J trimming: 3 bases; junction bases outside the gene matches: 11. The CDR3 region is CASRRREGSGTDTQYF. The CDR3 DNA reads TGTGCCAGTAGGCGTCGGGAGGGTTCAGGGACAGATACGCAGTATTTT.

V gene TRBV7-2 combines with J gene TRBJ2-7; D not resolved. Germline V gene sequence: CDR1 SGHTA, CDR2 FQGNSA. The germline V and J ends were trimmed by 5 bases and 0 bases, with 5 bases remaining between them. The CDR3 runs 12 residues. The DNA for the CDR3 is TGTGCCAGCAGCCTCAGCTCCTACGAGCAGTACTTC. The encoded protein is CASSLSSYEQYF.

The chain joins TRBV19 to TRBJ1-4; 8 nucleotides align to TRBD1. The trim removed 5 bases at V and 8 bases at J, leaving 7 bases unmatched. Germline CDR1 LNHDA, CDR2 SQIVND (reference sequence). The CDR3 extends over 14 amino acids. CDR3 in DNA: TGTGCCAGTAGTCCGACAGGGGTGGGCGAAAAACTGTTTTTT. Its protein product is CASSPTGVGEKLFF.

A word on this clone: At one boundary the junction diverges from the germline segment, which might be a read error. V is TRBV7-8 and J is TRBJ2-7; 11 bases match TRBD2. This CDR3 comprises 14 residues. CDR1 SGHVS and CDR2 FQNEAQ come from the germline V gene. For the CDR3, the DNA is TGTGCCAGCAGTTTAGCGGGGGGGTACTACGAGCAGTACTTC. It yields the protein CASSLAGGYYEQYF.

This clone was observed a handful of times. Sequence at one end of the junction differs from germline and may be a read error. V gene TRBV5-1 combines with J gene TRBJ2-7; 9 bases agree with TRBD1. CDR1 is SGHRS and CDR2 is YFSETQ in the germline V gene. The CDR3 length is 12 residues. The CDR3 sequence: CASSSTGTGSHF. The CDR3 DNA reads TGCGCCAGCAGCTCGACCGGGACAGGGAGTCACTTC.

This clone was seen a few times. Written as DNA, the CDR3 is TGTGCCAGCAGACCTACACCGGGACAGGGGGCATGGGAGACCCAGTACTTC. The encoded protein is CASRPTPGQGAWETQYF. V usage is TRBV2 and J usage is TRBJ2-5; 12 nucleotides align to TRBD1. The CDR3 has 17 residues. The germline CDR1 and CDR2 sequences are SNHLY and FYNNEI. After removal of 6 bases from V and 5 bases from J, the junction contained 13 bases not matched to a gene.

In this sample, this clone turned up once. V usage is TRBV2 and J usage is TRBJ1-2; D may be TRBD1 (5 bases). CDR1 SNHLY and CDR2 FYNNEI come from the germline V gene. Trimming cost V 6 bases and J 8 bases, with 22 bases left between them. The CDR3 extends over 15 amino acids. Here the CDR3 reads CASREQGPASVGYTF. The DNA of the CDR3 is TGTGCCAGCAGAGAGCAGGGCCCCGCTAGTGTAGGCTACACCTTC.